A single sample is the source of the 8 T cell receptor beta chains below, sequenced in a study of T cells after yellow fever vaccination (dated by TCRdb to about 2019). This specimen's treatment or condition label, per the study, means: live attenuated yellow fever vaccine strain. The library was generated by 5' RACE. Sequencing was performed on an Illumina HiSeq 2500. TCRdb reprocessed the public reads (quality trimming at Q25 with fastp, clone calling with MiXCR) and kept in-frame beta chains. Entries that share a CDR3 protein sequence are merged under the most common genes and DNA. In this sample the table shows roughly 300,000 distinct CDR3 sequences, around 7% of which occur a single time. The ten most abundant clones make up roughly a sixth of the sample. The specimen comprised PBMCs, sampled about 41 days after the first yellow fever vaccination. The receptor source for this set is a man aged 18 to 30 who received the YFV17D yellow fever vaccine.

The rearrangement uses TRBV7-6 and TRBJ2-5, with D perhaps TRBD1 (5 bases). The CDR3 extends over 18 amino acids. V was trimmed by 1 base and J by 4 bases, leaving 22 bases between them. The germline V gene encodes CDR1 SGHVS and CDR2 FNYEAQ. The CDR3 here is CASSLVPRSAGQPETQYF. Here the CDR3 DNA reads TGTGCCAGCAGCTTAGTACCCCGATCCGCAGGGCAGCCAGAGACCCAGTACTTC.

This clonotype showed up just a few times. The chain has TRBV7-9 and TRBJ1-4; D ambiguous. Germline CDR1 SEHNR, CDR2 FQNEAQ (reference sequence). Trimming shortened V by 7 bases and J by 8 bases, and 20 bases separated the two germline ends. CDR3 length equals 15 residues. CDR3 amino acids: CASTQGRYPREKLFF. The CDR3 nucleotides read TGTGCCAGCACCCAAGGGAGGTACCCCAGGGAAAAACTGTTTTTT.

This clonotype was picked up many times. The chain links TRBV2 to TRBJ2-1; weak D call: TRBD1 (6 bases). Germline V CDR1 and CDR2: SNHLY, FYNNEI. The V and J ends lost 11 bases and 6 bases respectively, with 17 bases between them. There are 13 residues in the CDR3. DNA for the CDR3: TGTGCCGGCAAACAGGGTGGGCTCAATGAGCAGTTCTTC. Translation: CAGKQGGLNEQFF.

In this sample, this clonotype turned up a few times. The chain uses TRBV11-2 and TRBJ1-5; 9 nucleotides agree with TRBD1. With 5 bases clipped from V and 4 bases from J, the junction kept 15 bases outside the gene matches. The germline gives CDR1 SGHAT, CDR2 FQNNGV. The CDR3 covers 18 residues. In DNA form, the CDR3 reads TGTGCCAGCAGCCAAAACTACGGGACAGGGAGAGCAAATCAGCCCCAGCATTTT. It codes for CASSQNYGTGRANQPQHF.

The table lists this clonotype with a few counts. CDR3 nucleotides: TGTGCCAGCAGTTTAGCGGGGGGGCTGAGGTACAATGAGCAGTTCTTC. The encoded protein is CASSLAGGLRYNEQFF. V and J are TRBV6-5 and TRBJ2-1; 11 positions agree with TRBD2. The ends lost 4 bases at V and 4 bases at J; junction bases unmatched: 6. The CDR3 consists of 16 residues. In germline, CDR1 is MNHEY, CDR2 SVGAGI.

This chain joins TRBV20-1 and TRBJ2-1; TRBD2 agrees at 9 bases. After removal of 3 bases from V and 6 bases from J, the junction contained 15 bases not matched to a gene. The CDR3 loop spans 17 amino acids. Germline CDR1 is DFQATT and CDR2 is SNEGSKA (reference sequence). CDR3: CSASFRGKAGGFNEQFF. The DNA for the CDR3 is TGCAGTGCTAGTTTTCGAGGAAAAGCGGGGGGCTTCAATGAGCAGTTCTTC.

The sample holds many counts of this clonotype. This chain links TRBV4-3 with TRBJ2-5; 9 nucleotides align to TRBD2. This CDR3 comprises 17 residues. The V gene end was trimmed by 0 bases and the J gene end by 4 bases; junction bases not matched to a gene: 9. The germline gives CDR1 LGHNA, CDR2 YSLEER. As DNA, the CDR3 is TGCGCCAGCAGCCAAGATGGCCTAGCGGGGAATGTAGAGACCCAGTACTTC. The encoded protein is CASSQDGLAGNVETQYF.

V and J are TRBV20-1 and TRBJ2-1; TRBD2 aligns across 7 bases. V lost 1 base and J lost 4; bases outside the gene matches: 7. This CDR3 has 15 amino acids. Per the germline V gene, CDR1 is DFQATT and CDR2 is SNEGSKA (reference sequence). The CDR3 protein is CSARGVREGYNEQFF. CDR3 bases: TGCAGTGCTAGAGGAGTAAGGGAGGGGTACAATGAGCAGTTCTTC.